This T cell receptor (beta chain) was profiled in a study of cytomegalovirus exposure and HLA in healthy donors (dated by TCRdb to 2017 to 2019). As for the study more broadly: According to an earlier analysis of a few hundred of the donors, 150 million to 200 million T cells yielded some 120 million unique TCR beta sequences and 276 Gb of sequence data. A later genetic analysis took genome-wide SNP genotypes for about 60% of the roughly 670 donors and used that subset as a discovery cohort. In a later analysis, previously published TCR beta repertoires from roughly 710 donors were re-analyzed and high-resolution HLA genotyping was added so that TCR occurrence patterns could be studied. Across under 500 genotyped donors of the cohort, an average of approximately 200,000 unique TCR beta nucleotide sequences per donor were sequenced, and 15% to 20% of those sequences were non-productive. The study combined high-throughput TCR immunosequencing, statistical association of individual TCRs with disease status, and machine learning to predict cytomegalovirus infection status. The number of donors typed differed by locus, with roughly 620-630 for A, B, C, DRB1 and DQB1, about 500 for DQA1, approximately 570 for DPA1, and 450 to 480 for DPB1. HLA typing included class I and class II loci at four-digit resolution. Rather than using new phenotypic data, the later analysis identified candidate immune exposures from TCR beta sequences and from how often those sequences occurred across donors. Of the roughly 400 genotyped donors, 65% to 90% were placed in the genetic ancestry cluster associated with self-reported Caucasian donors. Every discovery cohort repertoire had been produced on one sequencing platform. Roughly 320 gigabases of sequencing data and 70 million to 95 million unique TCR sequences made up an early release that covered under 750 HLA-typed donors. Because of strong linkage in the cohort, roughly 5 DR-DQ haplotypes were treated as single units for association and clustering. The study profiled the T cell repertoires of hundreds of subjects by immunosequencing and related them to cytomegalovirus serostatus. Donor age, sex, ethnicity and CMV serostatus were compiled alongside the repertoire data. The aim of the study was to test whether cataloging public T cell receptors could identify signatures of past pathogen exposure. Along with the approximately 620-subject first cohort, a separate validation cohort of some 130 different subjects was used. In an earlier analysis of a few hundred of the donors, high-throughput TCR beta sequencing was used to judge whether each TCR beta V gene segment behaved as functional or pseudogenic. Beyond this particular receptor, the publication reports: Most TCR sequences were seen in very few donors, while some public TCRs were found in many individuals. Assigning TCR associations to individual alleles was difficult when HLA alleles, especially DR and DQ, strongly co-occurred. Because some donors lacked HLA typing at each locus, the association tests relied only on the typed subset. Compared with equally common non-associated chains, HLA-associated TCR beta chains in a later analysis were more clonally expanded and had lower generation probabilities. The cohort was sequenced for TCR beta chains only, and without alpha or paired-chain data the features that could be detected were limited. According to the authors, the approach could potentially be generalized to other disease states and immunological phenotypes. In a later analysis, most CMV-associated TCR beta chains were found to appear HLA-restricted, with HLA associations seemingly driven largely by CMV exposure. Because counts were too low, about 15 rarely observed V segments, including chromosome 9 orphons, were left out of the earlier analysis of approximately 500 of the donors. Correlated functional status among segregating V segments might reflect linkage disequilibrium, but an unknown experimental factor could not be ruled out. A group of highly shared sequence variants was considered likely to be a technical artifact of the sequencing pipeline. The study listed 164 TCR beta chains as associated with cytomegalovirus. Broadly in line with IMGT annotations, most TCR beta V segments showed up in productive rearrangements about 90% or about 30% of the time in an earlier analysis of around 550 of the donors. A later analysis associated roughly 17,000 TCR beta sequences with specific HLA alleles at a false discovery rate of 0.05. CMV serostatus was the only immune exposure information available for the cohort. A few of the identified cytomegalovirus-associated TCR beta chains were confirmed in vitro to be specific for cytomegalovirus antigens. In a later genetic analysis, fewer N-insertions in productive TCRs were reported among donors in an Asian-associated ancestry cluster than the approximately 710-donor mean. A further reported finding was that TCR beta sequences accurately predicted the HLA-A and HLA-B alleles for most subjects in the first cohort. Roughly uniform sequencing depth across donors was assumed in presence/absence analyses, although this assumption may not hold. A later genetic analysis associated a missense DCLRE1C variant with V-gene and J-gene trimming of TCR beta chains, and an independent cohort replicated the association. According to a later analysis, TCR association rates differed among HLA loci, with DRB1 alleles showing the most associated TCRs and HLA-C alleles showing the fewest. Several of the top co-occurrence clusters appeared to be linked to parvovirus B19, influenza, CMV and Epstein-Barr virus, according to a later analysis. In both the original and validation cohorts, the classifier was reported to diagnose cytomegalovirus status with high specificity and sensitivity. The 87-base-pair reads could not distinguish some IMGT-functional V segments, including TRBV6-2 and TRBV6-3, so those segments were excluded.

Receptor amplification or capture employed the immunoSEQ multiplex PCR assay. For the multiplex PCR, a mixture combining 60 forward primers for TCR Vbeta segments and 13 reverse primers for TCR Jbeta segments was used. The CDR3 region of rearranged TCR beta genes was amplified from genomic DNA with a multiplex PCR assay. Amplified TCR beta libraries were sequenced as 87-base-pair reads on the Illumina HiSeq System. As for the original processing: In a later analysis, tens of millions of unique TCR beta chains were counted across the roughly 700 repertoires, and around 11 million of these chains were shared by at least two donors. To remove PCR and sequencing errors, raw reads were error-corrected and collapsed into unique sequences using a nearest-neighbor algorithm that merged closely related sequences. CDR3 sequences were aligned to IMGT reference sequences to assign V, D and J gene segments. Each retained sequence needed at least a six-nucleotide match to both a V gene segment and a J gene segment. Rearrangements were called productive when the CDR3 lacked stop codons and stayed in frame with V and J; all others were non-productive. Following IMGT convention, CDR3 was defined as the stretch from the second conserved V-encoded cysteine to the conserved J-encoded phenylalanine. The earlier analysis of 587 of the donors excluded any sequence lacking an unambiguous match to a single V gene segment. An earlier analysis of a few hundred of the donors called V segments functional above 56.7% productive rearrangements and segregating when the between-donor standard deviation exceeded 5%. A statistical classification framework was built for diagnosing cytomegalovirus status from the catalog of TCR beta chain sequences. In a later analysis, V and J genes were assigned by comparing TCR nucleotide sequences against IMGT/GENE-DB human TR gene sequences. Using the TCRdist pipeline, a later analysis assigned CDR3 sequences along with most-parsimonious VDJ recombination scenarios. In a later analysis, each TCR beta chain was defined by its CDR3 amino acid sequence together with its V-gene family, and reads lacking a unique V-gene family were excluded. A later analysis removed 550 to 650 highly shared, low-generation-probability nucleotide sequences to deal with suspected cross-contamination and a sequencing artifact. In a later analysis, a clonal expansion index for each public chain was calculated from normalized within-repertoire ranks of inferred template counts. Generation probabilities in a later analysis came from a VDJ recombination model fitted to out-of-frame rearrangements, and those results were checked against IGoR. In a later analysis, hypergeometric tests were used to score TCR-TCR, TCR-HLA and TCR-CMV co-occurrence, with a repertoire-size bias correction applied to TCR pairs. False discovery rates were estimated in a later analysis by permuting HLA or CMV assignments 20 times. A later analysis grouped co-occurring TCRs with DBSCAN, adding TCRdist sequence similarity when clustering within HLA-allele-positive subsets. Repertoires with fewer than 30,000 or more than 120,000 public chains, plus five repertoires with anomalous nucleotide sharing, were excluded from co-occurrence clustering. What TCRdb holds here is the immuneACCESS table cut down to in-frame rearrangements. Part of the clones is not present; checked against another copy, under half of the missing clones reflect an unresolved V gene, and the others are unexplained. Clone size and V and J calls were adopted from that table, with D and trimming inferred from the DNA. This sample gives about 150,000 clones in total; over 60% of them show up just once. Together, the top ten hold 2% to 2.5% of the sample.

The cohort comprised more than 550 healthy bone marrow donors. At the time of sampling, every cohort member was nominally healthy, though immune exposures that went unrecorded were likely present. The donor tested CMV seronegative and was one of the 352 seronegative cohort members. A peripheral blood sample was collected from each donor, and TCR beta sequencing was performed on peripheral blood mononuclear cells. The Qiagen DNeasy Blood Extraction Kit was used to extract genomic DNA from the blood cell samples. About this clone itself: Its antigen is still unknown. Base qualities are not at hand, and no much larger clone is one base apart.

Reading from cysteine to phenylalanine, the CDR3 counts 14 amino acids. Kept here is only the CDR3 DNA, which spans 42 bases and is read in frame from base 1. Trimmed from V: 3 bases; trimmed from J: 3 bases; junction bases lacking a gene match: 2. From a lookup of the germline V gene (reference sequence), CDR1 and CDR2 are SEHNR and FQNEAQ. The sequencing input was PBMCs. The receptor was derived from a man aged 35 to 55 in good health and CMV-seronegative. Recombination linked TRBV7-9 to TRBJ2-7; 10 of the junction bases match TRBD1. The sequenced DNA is TGTGCCAGCAGCTTGGGACAGGGGTACTACGAGCAGTACTTC. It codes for CASSLGQGYYEQYF.